This TCR beta chain comes out of a study of identical twins. TCRdb recomputed calls from the 5' RACE reads with MiXCR, one row per CDR3 protein. The sample yields 500,000 to 600,000 distinct CDR3 sequences, less than 25% seen once. The V gene's germline CDR1 is SGHTA and CDR2 FQGNSA. The CDR3 has 14 residues. Trimming stripped 2 bases from V and 9 bases from J, with 14 bases between. These data were likewise used in another study, on T cells expressing NK-cell markers.

Sequenced material: CD4+ T cells sorted from blood. The chain uses TRBV7-2 and TRBJ2-1; D might be TRBD2 (5 bases). The clonotype comes from a woman between 18 and 30 years old in good health. The DNA of the CDR3 is TGTGCCAGCAGCTTACGGACTTCAATGGGTGAGCAGTTCTTC. Protein sequence: CASSLRTSMGEQFF.